The present T cell receptor (beta chain) was sequenced within a study of cytomegalovirus exposure and HLA in healthy donors. The wider study: About 85 million unique TCR sequences came from HLA-typed donors in an early release.

Trimming at V came to 7 bases and at J to 0 bases, leaving 7 bases not matched to a gene. The CDR3 length is 15 residues. The V gene's germline CDR1 is LNHDA and CDR2 SQIVND (reference sequence). The PCR contained 60 Vbeta and 13 Jbeta primers. Using immunoSEQ multiplex PCR, the repertoire was profiled, and TCRdb retains in-frame clones only, with some absent. The sample has 200,000 to 250,000 clones; over 75% are singletons. Turning to this clone: No antigen is known for it.

Whole-study results and caveats: Most of the TCR beta V segments (in an earlier analysis) were productive either about 87% or about 30% of the time. The study carried out a later analysis of TCR beta sequences. It associated roughly 17,000 of them with specific HLA alleles at a false discovery rate of 0.05.

This TCR derives from a girl aged 2 to 9 in good health and CMV-seronegative. The chain recombines TRBV19 with TRBJ2-7; 9 positions agree with TRBD1. What was sequenced was PBMCs. The CDR3 DNA reads TGTGCCAGTACGGTGGGACAGGGATACTCCTACGAGCAGTACTTC. Amino acids: CASTVGQGYSYEQYF.